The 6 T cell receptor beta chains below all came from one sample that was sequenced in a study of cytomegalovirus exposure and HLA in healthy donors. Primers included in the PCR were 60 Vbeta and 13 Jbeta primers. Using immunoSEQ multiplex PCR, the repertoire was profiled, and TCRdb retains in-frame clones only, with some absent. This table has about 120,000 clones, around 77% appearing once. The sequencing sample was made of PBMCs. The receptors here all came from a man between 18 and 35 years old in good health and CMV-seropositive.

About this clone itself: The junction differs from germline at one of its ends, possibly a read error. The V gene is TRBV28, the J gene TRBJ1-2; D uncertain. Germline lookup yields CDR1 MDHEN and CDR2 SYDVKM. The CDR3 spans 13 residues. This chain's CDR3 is CASTLEGNYGYTF. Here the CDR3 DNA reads TGTGCCAGCACTTTAGAGGGTAACTATGGCTACACCTTC.

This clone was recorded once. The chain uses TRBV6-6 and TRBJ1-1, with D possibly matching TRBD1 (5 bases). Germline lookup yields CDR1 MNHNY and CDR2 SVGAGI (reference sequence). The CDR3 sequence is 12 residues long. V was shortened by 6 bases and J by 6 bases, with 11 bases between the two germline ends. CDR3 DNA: TGTGCCAGCAGCACAGACAGACCTGAAGCTTTCTTT. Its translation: CASSTDRPEAFF.

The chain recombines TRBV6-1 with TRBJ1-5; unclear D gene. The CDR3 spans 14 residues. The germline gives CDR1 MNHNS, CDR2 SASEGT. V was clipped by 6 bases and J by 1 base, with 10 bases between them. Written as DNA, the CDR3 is TGTGCCAGCAGGGCAGGACTAAGCAATCAGCCCCAGCATTTT. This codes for CASRAGLSNQPQHF.

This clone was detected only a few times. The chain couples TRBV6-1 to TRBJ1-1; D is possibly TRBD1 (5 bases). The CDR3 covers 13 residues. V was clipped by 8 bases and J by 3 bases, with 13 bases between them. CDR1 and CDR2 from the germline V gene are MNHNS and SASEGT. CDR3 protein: CASRLTEYTEAFF. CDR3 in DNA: TGTGCCAGCCGATTGACAGAATACACTGAAGCTTTCTTT.

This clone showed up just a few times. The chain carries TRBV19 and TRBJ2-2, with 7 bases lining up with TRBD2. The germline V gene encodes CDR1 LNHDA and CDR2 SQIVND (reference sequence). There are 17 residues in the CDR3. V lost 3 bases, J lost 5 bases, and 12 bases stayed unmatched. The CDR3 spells CASSMGGGRARTGELFF. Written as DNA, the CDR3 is TGTGCCAGTAGTATGGGAGGAGGGAGGGCCCGAACCGGGGAGCTGTTTTTT.

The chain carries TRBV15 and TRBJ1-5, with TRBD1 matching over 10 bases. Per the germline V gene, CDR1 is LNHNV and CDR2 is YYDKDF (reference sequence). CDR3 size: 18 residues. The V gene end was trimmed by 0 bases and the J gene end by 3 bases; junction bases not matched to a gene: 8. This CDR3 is CATSRDLGQGGDNQPQHF. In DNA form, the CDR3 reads TGTGCCACCAGCAGAGATCTCGGACAGGGGGGCGACAATCAGCCCCAGCATTTT.